A single sample gave rise to the 19 T cell receptor beta chains below, sequenced in a study of blood T cell repertoires in COVID-19 (TCRdb year 2020). Library creation used the immunoSEQ multiplex PCR assay. TCRdb's version of the immuneACCESS table is confined to in-frame rearrangements and falls short of the full clone set. An unresolved V gene accounts for under half of the shortfall where checked; the remainder is of unknown origin. The sample data list 200,000 to 300,000 clones, and 75% to 90% of these were observed just once. The ten biggest clones cover around 4% of the sample. The sequencing input was PBMCs or T cells enriched from blood (not recorded which). These receptors were taken from a woman in her thirties who had recovered from COVID-19.

The chain is built from TRBV5-6 and TRBJ2-7, with D perhaps matching TRBD1 (6 bases). The CDR3 spans 16 residues. The germline V gene encodes CDR1 SGHDT and CDR2 YYEEEE. V was cut by 0 bases and J by 2 bases, with 15 bases left in between. The CDR3 is CASSLAGTGLPYEQYF. CDR3 coding DNA: TGTGCCAGCAGCTTGGCCGGAACAGGGCTTCCCTACGAGCAGTACTTC.

The chain's CDR3 is CASSPPGGSSRQYF. CDR3 in DNA: TGTGCCAGCAGCCCTCCAGGGGGGTCTTCGAGGCAGTACTTC. This chain joins TRBV9 and TRBJ2-7; a weak D match, TRBD1 (7 bases). The V end lost 4 bases, the J end lost 9 bases, and 20 bases lay between the germline ends. This CDR3 contains 14 residues. Germline V lookup: CDR1 SGDLS, CDR2 YYNGEE.

This clone has just a few counts. This chain uses TRBV6-4 with TRBJ2-3; the D gene is possibly TRBD1 (7 bases). Between the trimmed V and J ends, which lost 2 bases and 4 bases, there was a span of 13 bases. In germline, CDR1 is MRHNA, CDR2 SNTAGT. The CDR3 sequence is 15 residues long. CDR3 nucleotide sequence: TGTGCCAGCAGTGACGACGGAGGGGGCCCAGATACGCAGTATTTT. Translation gives CASSDDGGGPDTQYF.

The chain joins TRBV5-5 to TRBJ1-1; 8 bases are shared with TRBD1. The V segment lost 0 bases and the J segment 14 bases; nucleotides outside the gene matches: 9. Looked up from germline, CDR1 is SGHKS and CDR2 is YYEKEE (reference sequence). The CDR3 consists of 13 residues. CDR3 region: CASSLETRTGRFF. CDR3 nucleotides: TGTGCCAGCAGCTTGGAGACGAGGACAGGGCGGTTCTTT.

The chain couples TRBV5-1 to TRBJ2-7; 8 bases are shared with TRBD2. This CDR3 is 16 amino acids long. Per the germline V gene, CDR1 is SGHRS and CDR2 is YFSETQ. V trimming: 4 bases; J trimming: 4 bases; junction bases outside the gene matches: 13. CDR3 bases: TGCGCCAGCAGCCTCACAGCGGGAGAGGTGTTATACGAGCAGTACTTC. It codes for CASSLTAGEVLYEQYF.

This chain uses TRBV28 with TRBJ1-3, with 7 nucleotides matching TRBD1. CDR1 is MDHEN and CDR2 is SYDVKM in the germline V gene. This CDR3 spans 14 amino acids. J lost 0 bases, V lost 9 bases, and 5 bases had no gene match. This CDR3 is CASYRGVSGNTIYF. The DNA of the CDR3 is TGTGCCAGTTACAGGGGCGTCTCTGGAAACACCATATATTTT.

J is TRBJ1-4 and V is TRBV7-8; maybe TRBD1 (6 bases). CDR1 SGHVS and CDR2 FQNEAQ come from the germline V gene. The CDR3 runs to 19 residues. Deletions cut 5 bases from V and 13 bases from J, with 35 bases between. CDR3 loop: CASSPLASQGSLGWIGLFF. CDR3 nucleotide sequence: TGTGCCAGCAGCCCCCTGGCGTCACAGGGAAGTTTGGGGTGGATCGGACTGTTTTTT.

This chain joins TRBV11-1 and TRBJ2-3; possible D gene TRBD2, 8 bases. CDR1 is SGHAT, CDR2 FQDESV, per germline (reference sequence). The V gene lost 3 bases and the J gene lost 4 bases, with 17 bases spanning the gap. The CDR3 runs 16 residues. CDR3 protein: CASSFGRGPRADTQYF. CDR3 nucleotides: TGTGCCAGCAGCTTCGGGAGGGGGCCGAGAGCAGATACGCAGTATTTT. Together with reference TRBV11-1 and TRBJ2-3, the CDR3 gives the full variable domain: EAEVAQSPRYKITEKSQAVAFWCDPISGHATLYWYRQILGQGPELLVQFQDESVVDDSQLPKDRFSAERLKGVDSTLKIQPAELGDSAMYLCASSFGRGPRADTQYFGPGTRLTVL.

The rearrangement links TRBV7-9 to TRBJ1-4; D remains ambiguous. Looked up from germline, CDR1 is SEHNR and CDR2 is FQNEAQ (reference sequence). The V end was cut by 1 base, the J end by 5 bases, with 11 bases between. The CDR3 totals 15 residues. The CDR3 spells CASSLEAGRNEKLFF. The CDR3 DNA reads as TGTGCCAGCAGCTTAGAAGCAGGTCGAAATGAAAAACTGTTTTTT.

The chain couples TRBV5-1 to TRBJ2-2; no clear D. The V gene's germline CDR1 is SGHRS and CDR2 YFSETQ. This CDR3 contains 15 residues. V lost 0 bases, J lost 4 bases, and 10 bases lay in between. The CDR3 loop is CASSLASTATGELFF. CDR3 DNA: TGCGCCAGCAGCTTGGCCTCAACAGCCACCGGGGAGCTGTTTTTT.

The J gene is TRBJ2-7, the V gene TRBV2; 11 bases are shared with TRBD1. The CDR3 extends over 14 amino acids. Germline CDR1 SNHLY, CDR2 FYNNEI. The V gene end was trimmed by 6 bases and the J gene end by 4 bases; junction bases not matched to a gene: 5. CDR3 DNA: TGTGCCAGCAGGCGCGGGACAGGGGGGTACGAGCAGTACTTC. This codes for CASRRGTGGYEQYF.

The chain's CDR3 is CASRGQGREQFF. For the CDR3, the DNA is TGTGCCAGCAGAGGACAGGGGAGGGAGCAGTTCTTC. The chain has TRBV6-5 and TRBJ2-1; 9 bases are shared with TRBD1. CDR1 and CDR2 (germline): MNHEY, SVGAGI. The CDR3 has 12 amino acids. Trimming removed 6 bases from V and 10 bases from J; junction bases left unmatched: 4.

The V gene is TRBV2, the J gene TRBJ1-5, with TRBD1 matching 8 bases. The trim removed 4 bases at V and 0 bases at J, leaving 2 bases unmatched. The germline CDR1 and CDR2 sequences are SNHLY and FYNNEI. The CDR3 is 15 amino acids. This chain's CDR3 is CASSGTGFSNQPQHF. In DNA, the CDR3 is TGTGCCAGCAGTGGGACAGGGTTTAGCAATCAGCCCCAGCATTTT.

The chain couples TRBV12-5 to TRBJ2-2; 9 nucleotides match TRBD2. The CDR3 sequence is 16 residues long. Germline CDR1 and CDR2: LGHNT and FRNRAP. V lost 1 base and J lost 4; bases outside the gene matches: 4. The CDR3 protein is CASGLAIAGATGELFF. The CDR3 DNA reads as TGTGCTAGTGGTTTGGCCATAGCGGGAGCCACCGGGGAGCTGTTTTTT.

The chain carries TRBV10-3 and TRBJ2-5; 8 bases match TRBD2. Germline CDR1 is ENHRY and CDR2 is SYGVKD. The V and J ends lost 0 bases and 5 bases, in that order; junction bases with no gene match: 8. The CDR3 runs 16 residues. The CDR3 loop is CAISESTGLAWETQYF. CDR3 sequence (DNA): TGTGCCATCAGTGAGTCGACCGGACTAGCATGGGAGACCCAGTACTTC.

The rearrangement uses TRBV20-1 and TRBJ2-7; 8 nucleotides line up with TRBD1. Germline CDR1 and CDR2: DFQATT and SNEGSKA (reference sequence). The CDR3 runs to 13 residues. Trimming cost V 4 bases and J 5 bases; bases outside gene matches: 7. CDR3 nucleotides: TGCAGTGCTAATGACAGGGGAAAGCACGAGCAGTACTTC. This codes for CSANDRGKHEQYF.

V gene TRBV4-3 combines with J gene TRBJ1-1, with D perhaps TRBD1 (5 bases). Germline values: CDR1 LGHNA, CDR2 YSLEER. Trimming left V 1 base short and J 3 bases short, with 12 bases between. This CDR3 is built from 15 residues. CDR3 in amino acids: CASSQGAGQDTEAFF. As DNA, the CDR3 is TGCGCCAGCAGCCAAGGTGCAGGGCAAGACACTGAAGCTTTCTTT.

V usage is TRBV7-9 and J usage is TRBJ1-6, with 8 nucleotides matching TRBD1. The CDR3 is 14 amino acids. The germline V gene has CDR1 SEHNR and CDR2 FQNEAQ (reference sequence). Losses at the gene ends were 5 bases for V and 7 bases for J; bases not matched to a gene: 4. The CDR3 is CASSPGQVNSPLHF. The CDR3 DNA reads as TGTGCCAGCAGCCCGGGACAGGTGAATTCACCCCTCCACTTT. The variable domain in full, completed from reference TRBV7-9 and TRBJ1-6, reads DTGVSQNPRHKITKRGQNVTFRCDPISEHNRLYWYRQTLGQGPEFLTYFQNEAQLEKSRLLSDRFSAERPKGSFSTLEIQRTEQGDSAMYLCASSPGQVNSPLHFGNGTRLTVT.

The V call is TRBV30, the J call TRBJ2-5, with 11 bases matching TRBD2. V lost 4 bases to trimming and J lost 1 base; unmatched junction nucleotides: 5. The CDR3 totals 15 residues. Germline loops: CDR1 GTSNPN, CDR2 SVGIG (reference sequence). CDR3 in DNA: TGTGCCTGGAATAGCGGGAGGGAGCCCCAAGAGACCCAGTACTTC. This sequence encodes CAWNSGREPQETQYF.